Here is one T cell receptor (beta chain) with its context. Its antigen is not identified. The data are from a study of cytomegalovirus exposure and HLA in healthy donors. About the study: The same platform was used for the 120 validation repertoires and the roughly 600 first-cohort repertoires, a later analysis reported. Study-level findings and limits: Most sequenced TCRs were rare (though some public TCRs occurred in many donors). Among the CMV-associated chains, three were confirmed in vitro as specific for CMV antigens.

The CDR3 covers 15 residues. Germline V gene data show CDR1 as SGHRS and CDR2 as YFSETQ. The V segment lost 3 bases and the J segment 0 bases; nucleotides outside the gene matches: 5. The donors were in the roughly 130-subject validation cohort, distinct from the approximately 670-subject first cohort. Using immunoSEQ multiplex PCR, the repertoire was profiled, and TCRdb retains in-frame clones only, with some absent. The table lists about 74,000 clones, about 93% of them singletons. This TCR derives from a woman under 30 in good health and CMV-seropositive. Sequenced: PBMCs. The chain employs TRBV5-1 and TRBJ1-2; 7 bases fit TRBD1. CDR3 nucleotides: TGCGCCAGCAGCTCCACAGGGGACCCTAACTATGGCTACACCTTC. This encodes CASSSTGDPNYGYTF.